Listed here is a single T cell receptor (beta chain). Its antigen is undetermined. The study sampled nominally healthy donors, though unrecorded immune exposures were likely. This record comes from a study of cytomegalovirus exposure and HLA in healthy donors. Primers included in the PCR were 60 Vbeta and 13 Jbeta primers. TCRdb's copy holds only in-frame clones and misses some; the assay was immunoSEQ multiplex PCR. The profile shows about 140,000 clones, about four fifths of them singletons. Study results and limitations: Researchers reported in a later analysis that common viral pathogens appeared linked to several top clusters. On later analysis, the bulk of CMV-associated TCR beta chains appeared to be HLA-restricted. It was likely that a cluster of highly shared sequence variants was a sequencing artifact.

The sample consisted of PBMCs. The receptor was isolated from a man between 25 and 39 years old in good health and CMV-seronegative.

CDR3 sequence (DNA): TGCGCCAGCAGCCAAGTTCGCGGCAGTGCAACTAATGAAAAACTGTTTTTT. Protein: CASSQVRGSATNEKLFF. The V call is TRBV4-1, the J call TRBJ1-4; D is ambiguous. The CDR3 loop spans 17 amino acids. V lost 1 base and J lost 0, with 12 bases in between. Germline CDR1 reads MGHRA; CDR2 reads YSYEKL.